The 10 T cell receptor beta chains reported below all come from one sample, sequenced in a study of cytomegalovirus exposure and HLA in healthy donors. Measured with immunoSEQ multiplex PCR; TCRdb has only the in-frame clones, and not every one. Of under 150,000 clones listed, about four fifths are singletons. The sequenced sample was PBMCs. The receptor set was obtained from a woman aged 25 to 39 in good health and CMV-seronegative.

The chain uses TRBV28 and TRBJ2-4; 7 bases match TRBD2. The CDR3 has 16 residues. CDR1 and CDR2 from the germline V gene are MDHEN and SYDVKM. V lost 8 bases to trimming and J lost 0 bases; unmatched junction nucleotides: 10. CDR3 in DNA: TGTGCCAGCTCTATTAGAGCGGGGTTAGCCAAAAACATTCAGTACTTC. Its translation: CASSIRAGLAKNIQYF.

J is TRBJ2-2 and V is TRBV29-1; D unclear. This CDR3 is 14 amino acids long. V lost 4 bases to trimming and J lost 0 bases, with 9 bases between them. Germline V gene data show CDR1 as SQVTM and CDR2 as ANQGSEA. The CDR3 coding sequence is TGCAGCGTTGTGGTGCAGGCGAACACCGGGGAGCTGTTTTTT. Translating gives CSVVVQANTGELFF.

The rearrangement uses TRBV2 and TRBJ2-4, with D maybe TRBD2 (5 bases). The germline gives CDR1 SNHLY, CDR2 FYNNEI. The V end was cut by 6 bases, the J end by 0 bases, with 15 bases between. The CDR3 loop spans 16 amino acids. The CDR3 nucleotides read TGTGCCAGCAGGGACCGGGGATCCTTAGCCAAAAACATTCAGTACTTC. This codes for CASRDRGSLAKNIQYF.

The chain links TRBV15 to TRBJ2-3, with no clear D. Germline CDR1 reads LNHNV; CDR2 reads YYDKDF (reference sequence). CDR3 size: 13 residues. Trimming removed 2 bases at V and 1 base at J, with 4 bases between. The CDR3 sequence: CATSRQGTDTQYF. The DNA for the CDR3 is TGTGCCACCAGCAGACAGGGCACAGATACGCAGTATTTT.

The chain recombines TRBV15 with TRBJ1-1; the match to TRBD1 covers 8 bases. Per the germline V gene, CDR1 is LNHNV and CDR2 is YYDKDF (reference sequence). The V gene end was trimmed by 0 bases and the J gene end by 2 bases; junction bases not matched to a gene: 8. There are 17 residues in the CDR3. CDR3 sequence (DNA): TGTGCCACCAGCAGAGATTCCGCGACAGGGGAAAACACTGAAGCTTTCTTT. Its protein is CATSRDSATGENTEAFF.

The V call is TRBV11-3, the J call TRBJ2-7, with D possibly TRBD2 on 5 matching bases. The CDR3 runs to 16 residues. Germline V gene sequence: CDR1 SGHNT, CDR2 YENEEA. V lost 4 bases and J lost 2, with 18 bases in between. The CDR3 DNA is TGTGCCAGCAGCTCCCGGACTGGAGACCGACCCTACGAGCAGTACTTC. This translates into CASSSRTGDRPYEQYF. Supplemented by reference TRBV11-3 and TRBJ2-7, the full variable domain reads EAGVVQSPRYKIIEKKQPVAFWCNPISGHNTLYWYLQNLGQGPELLIRYENEEAVDDSQLPKDRFSAERLKGVDSTLKIQPAELGDSAVYLCASSSRTGDRPYEQYFGPGTRLTVT.

This chain joins TRBV2 and TRBJ1-5, with D perhaps matching TRBD1 (5 bases). Germline CDR1 is SNHLY and CDR2 is FYNNEI. The length of the CDR3 is 13 residues. V lost 7 bases, J lost 0 bases, and 7 bases lay in between. The CDR3 DNA reads as TGTGCCAGCAACAGGACTAGCAATCAGCCCCAGCATTTT. Protein: CASNRTSNQPQHF. The full variable domain, rest sourced from reference TRBV2 and TRBJ1-5, is EPEVTQTPSHQVTQMGQEVILRCVPISNHLYFYWYRQILGQKVEFLVSFYNNEISEKSEIFDDQFSVERPDGSNFTLKIRSTKLEDSAMYFCASNRTSNQPQHFGDGTRLSIL.

This clone was seen a single time. The chain combines TRBV5-8 with TRBJ2-1, with D tentatively TRBD2 (6 bases). The CDR3 spans 19 residues. Germline V gives CDR1 SGHTS, CDR2 YDEGEE. V lost 1 base and J 3 bases, leaving 23 bases between the germline ends. CDR3 DNA: TGTGCCAGCAGCTTGTTAATATATTCCCGATCGGGACTCTACAATGAGCAGTTCTTC. It is translated as CASSLLIYSRSGLYNEQFF.

V is TRBV6-5 and J is TRBJ2-3, with D perhaps TRBD1 (5 bases). The CDR3 extends over 14 amino acids. The ends were cut back, 0 bases at V and 3 bases at J, with 7 bases in the middle. CDR1 and CDR2 (germline): MNHEY, SVGAGI. Written as DNA, the CDR3 is TGTGCCAGCAGTTACTCTTGGACAACAGATACGCAGTATTTT. It specifies CASSYSWTTDTQYF.

V gene TRBV7-8 combines with J gene TRBJ1-2; 7 positions agree with TRBD1. The junction had 3 bases not matched to a gene; V was cut back by 1 base and J by 4 bases. Germline CDR1 and CDR2: SGHVS and FQNEAQ. The length of the CDR3 is 14 residues. The CDR3 loop is CASSLDRGGYGYTF. In DNA form, the CDR3 reads TGTGCCAGCAGCTTAGACAGGGGAGGCTATGGCTACACCTTC.